These 32 T cell receptor beta chains were sequenced from one sample in a study of T cell changes during pregnancy in multiple sclerosis. Only in-frame clones appear in the TCRdb table, and some are missing; sequencing was by immunoSEQ multiplex PCR. The table records 65,000 to 85,000 clones, 85% to 95% of them present only once. Specimen: CD4+ T cells from peripheral blood mononuclear cells, collected before pregnancy. These receptor sequences come from a female donor with multiple sclerosis, enrolled in a pregnancy study.

This clone was detected only a few times. V gene TRBV4-1 combines with J gene TRBJ1-3, with 7 bases that match TRBD1. Trimming cost V 3 bases and J 0 bases; bases outside gene matches: 11. The CDR3 runs 18 residues. Germline CDR1 and CDR2: MGHRA and YSYEKL. In DNA form, the CDR3 reads TGCGCCAGCAGCCATCCTAAGGGGGCGACGAGCTCTGGAAACACCATATATTTT. This codes for CASSHPKGATSSGNTIYF.

In the case of this clone: No conserved phenylalanine or tryptophan is present at the end of the CDR3, so a read error is the likely explanation. The DNA is left out, because the CDR3 cannot be placed on it with certainty; the CDR3 is given as TCRdb lists it. The rearrangement links TRBV18 to TRBJ2-3; the table's TRBD1 call for D was not verified on the DNA. The V gene's germline CDR1 is KGHSH and CDR2 LQKENI. 13 amino acids form the CDR3, both terminal residues included. The CDR3 loop reads CASSPLQGPPIWI.

This rearrangement joins TRBV5-4 to TRBJ2-5, with D perhaps matching TRBD2 (6 bases). This CDR3 comprises 15 residues. Trimming shortened V by 4 bases and J by 5 bases, and 18 bases separated the two germline ends. Germline V gives CDR1 SGHNT, CDR2 YYREEE (reference sequence). DNA of the CDR3: TGTGCCAGCAGCCCCCGGCGGGGCAGAGGGGAGACCCAGTACTTC. Protein: CASSPRRGRGETQYF.

The J gene is TRBJ1-2, the V gene TRBV5-1, with D possibly being TRBD1 (6 bases). The length of the CDR3 is 14 residues. Germline CDR1 SGHRS, CDR2 YFSETQ. Trimming pared 5 bases from V and 8 bases from J, leaving 19 bases between. The CDR3 here is CASSPQDSLEGYTF. CDR3 nucleotides: TGCGCCAGCAGTCCTCAGGACAGCCTCGAGGGCTACACCTTC.

V gene TRBV27 combines with J gene TRBJ1-2, with 7 bases fitting TRBD1. The CDR3 sequence is 13 residues long. Trimming removed 3 bases from V and 8 bases from J; junction bases left unmatched: 6. Germline assignment: CDR1 MNHEY and CDR2 SMNVEV (reference sequence). CDR3 sequence (DNA): TGTGCCAGCAGTTTTCTCCAGGGGGGAGGCTACACCTTC. Translation: CASSFLQGGGYTF.

In its sample, this clone was seen once. The chain couples TRBV5-4 to TRBJ2-1; 7 nucleotides agree with TRBD2. Germline CDR1 and CDR2: SGHNT and YYREEE (reference sequence). V lost 1 base, J lost 0 bases, and 13 bases stayed unmatched. The CDR3 is 19 residues long. This CDR3 reads CASSLLGLSGWSSYNEQFF. Here the CDR3 DNA reads TGTGCCAGCAGCTTGCTGGGTCTTAGCGGGTGGAGCTCCTACAATGAGCAGTTCTTC.

The chain has TRBV29-1 and TRBJ1-1; 10 positions match TRBD1. CDR1 is SQVTM, CDR2 ANQGSEA, per germline. The CDR3 consists of 13 residues. The junction had 1 base not matched to a gene; V was cut back by 1 base and J by 5 bases. The CDR3 nucleotides are TGCAGCGTTGAAGGACAGGGGGCGACTGAAGCTTTCTTT. Encoded protein: CSVEGQGATEAFF.

The V gene is TRBV19, the J gene TRBJ2-1; 12 bases agree with TRBD2. The CDR3 is 16 residues long. J gave up 9 bases and V 7 bases, and 13 bases lay outside the gene matches. Germline V gene lookup returns CDR1 LNHDA and CDR2 SQIVND (reference sequence). The CDR3 sequence is CASTALLAGGGGEQFF. The CDR3 nucleotides read TGTGCCAGTACCGCGCTCCTAGCGGGGGGGGGCGGTGAGCAGTTCTTC.

The genes are TRBV5-1 and TRBJ1-1, with 7 bases fitting TRBD1. The CDR3 sequence is 15 residues long. In germline, CDR1 is SGHRS, CDR2 YFSETQ. V shed 4 bases and J 1 base; nucleotides not matched to a gene: 7. The CDR3 is CASSTDRAKNTEAFF. The CDR3 DNA follows: TGCGCCAGCAGCACAGACAGGGCAAAGAACACTGAAGCTTTCTTT.

CDR3 DNA sequence: TGTGCCATCAGGGACCCAGGGGAAGATGGCTACACCTTC. As protein: CAIRDPGEDGYTF. The chain carries TRBV10-3 and TRBJ1-2; TRBD1 might be the D (6 bases). Trimming took off 6 bases at V and 6 bases at J, with 14 bases between the two ends. This CDR3 is built from 13 residues. CDR1 is ENHRY, CDR2 SYGVKD, per germline.

This chain joins TRBV7-9 and TRBJ2-1, with TRBD2 matching 11 bases. Germline-derived CDR1 and CDR2 are SEHNR and FQNEAQ (reference sequence). This CDR3 spans 18 amino acids. The ends lost 1 base at V and 0 bases at J; junction bases unmatched: 5. The CDR3 here is CASSLGRLAGRSYNEQFF. The CDR3 region has the DNA TGTGCCAGCAGCTTAGGGAGACTAGCGGGGCGCTCCTACAATGAGCAGTTCTTC.

In its sample, this clone was seen a few times. This chain joins TRBV29-1 and TRBJ1-1, with D maybe TRBD1 (5 bases). The CDR3 covers 13 residues. V dropped 6 bases and J dropped 7 bases, with 18 bases sitting between them. CDR1 SQVTM and CDR2 ANQGSEA come from the germline V gene. Here the CDR3 reads CSVSVGTVGEAFF. The CDR3 DNA is TGCAGCGTATCTGTAGGGACTGTCGGTGAAGCTTTCTTT.

V and J are TRBV15 and TRBJ2-5, with 12 bases that match TRBD2. The CDR3 totals 16 residues. CDR1 LNHNV and CDR2 YYDKDF come from the germline V gene (reference sequence). V lost 0 bases, J lost 5 bases, and 4 bases stayed unmatched. The DNA of the CDR3 is TGTGCCACCAGCAGAGATCTAGCGGGGGGGCGGGAGACCCAGTACTTC. Its protein is CATSRDLAGGRETQYF.

This rearrangement joins TRBV19 to TRBJ2-7, with 7 bases identical to TRBD1. This CDR3 is 16 amino acids long. Germline assignment: CDR1 LNHDA and CDR2 SQIVND (reference sequence). V gave up 5 bases and J gave up 3 bases; unmatched junction bases: 13. The CDR3 is CASSSRTGLSFYEQYF. Written as DNA, the CDR3 is TGTGCCAGTAGTTCAAGGACAGGCCTATCCTTCTACGAGCAGTACTTC.

CDR3: CASSLDTFNSPLHF. The CDR3 DNA is TGTGCCAGCAGTTTGGACACTTTCAATTCACCCCTCCACTTT. The rearrangement links TRBV27 to TRBJ1-6, with a weak D call TRBD1 (5 bases). Trimming shortened V by 3 bases and J by 7 bases, and 10 bases separated the two germline ends. In germline, CDR1 is MNHEY, CDR2 SMNVEV (reference sequence). This CDR3 region has 14 residues.

This rearrangement joins TRBV30 to TRBJ1-2, with TRBD1 as a possible D gene (5 bases). V was clipped by 4 bases and J by 1 base, with 19 bases between them. Germline CDR1 reads GTSNPN; CDR2 reads SVGIG (reference sequence). CDR3 length: 16 amino acids. CDR3 DNA: TGTGCCTGGACTGAAACGGCGGTAGGGGTTAACTATGGCTACACCTTC. Its protein product is CAWTETAVGVNYGYTF.

CDR3 residues: CASSDRGGETQYF. The CDR3 DNA sequence: TGTGCCAGCAGCGACAGGGGTGGGGAGACCCAGTACTTC. The chain has TRBV7-9 and TRBJ2-5; 8 nucleotides match TRBD1. This CDR3 is built from 13 residues. J gave up 5 bases and V 5 bases, and 4 bases lay outside the gene matches. Germline lookup yields CDR1 SEHNR and CDR2 FQNEAQ (reference sequence). Full variable domain (missing parts from reference TRBV7-9 and TRBJ2-5): DTGVSQNPRHKITKRGQNVTFRCDPISEHNRLYWYRQTLGQGPEFLTYFQNEAQLEKSRLLSDRFSAERPKGSFSTLEIQRTEQGDSAMYLCASSDRGGETQYFGPGTRLLVL.

This clone was recorded once. CDR3 protein: CASSKGTLVYEQYF. DNA for the CDR3: TGTGCCAGCAGCAAAGGGACACTGGTTTACGAGCAGTACTTC. The chain carries TRBV5-6 and TRBJ2-7; a possible D gene is TRBD1 (6 bases). The CDR3 has 14 amino acids. Trimming cost V 4 bases and J 4 bases, with 15 bases left between them. Germline V gives CDR1 SGHDT, CDR2 YYEEEE.

The V call is TRBV7-8, the J call TRBJ2-3; TRBD2 aligns across 10 bases. Germline V CDR1 and CDR2: SGHVS, FQNEAQ. Trimming removed 5 bases from V and 6 bases from J; junction bases left unmatched: 8. There are 15 residues in the CDR3. CDR3 sequence reads: CASSESGGATDTQYF. CDR3 coding DNA: TGTGCCAGCAGCGAGAGCGGGGGGGCAACGGATACGCAGTATTTT.

Only one count was recorded for this clone. This chain links TRBV25-1 with TRBJ2-1; possibly TRBD1 for D (6 bases). The CDR3 extends over 15 amino acids. V was cut by 3 bases and J by 5 bases, with 14 bases left in between. In germline, CDR1 is MGHDK, CDR2 SYGVNS. The CDR3 protein is CASSDLGAGNNEQFF. DNA of the CDR3: TGTGCCAGCAGTGATCTGGGGGCAGGGAACAATGAGCAGTTCTTC.

This clone has just one count. The rearrangement links TRBV30 to TRBJ1-6; 7 positions match TRBD1. This CDR3 spans 16 amino acids. Germline-derived CDR1 and CDR2 are GTSNPN and SVGIG (reference sequence). The V segment lost 4 bases and the J segment 5 bases; nucleotides outside the gene matches: 11. The CDR3 protein is CAWTRDSLGDNSPLHF. CDR3 in DNA: TGTGCCTGGACGCGGGACAGTCTAGGCGATAATTCACCCCTCCACTTT. Drawing the rest from reference TRBV30 and TRBJ1-6, the complete variable domain is SQTIHQWPATLVQPVGSPLSLECTVEGTSNPNLYWYRQAAGRGLQLLFYSVGIGQISSEVPQNLSASRPQDRQFILSSKKLLLSDSGFYLCAWTRDSLGDNSPLHFGNGTRLTVT.

This clone has just one count. The CDR3 DNA is TGTGCCAGCAGAGGGACAGGGGGCGGTGGCAATCAGCCCCAGCATTTT. This translates into CASRGTGGGGNQPQHF. This chain joins TRBV6-6 and TRBJ1-5; 12 nucleotides agree with TRBD1. V lost 6 bases and J lost 2; bases outside the gene matches: 5. Germline lookup yields CDR1 MNHNY and CDR2 SVGAGI (reference sequence). CDR3 length: 16 residues.

The chain carries TRBV14 and TRBJ2-7, with 7 bases aligning to TRBD2. V shed 0 bases and J 3 bases; nucleotides not matched to a gene: 11. The CDR3 is 17 residues long. Germline CDR1 is SGHDN and CDR2 is FVKESK. The CDR3 DNA sequence: TGTGCCAGCAGCCAAGAAGATGGGAGGACTAGGTACTACGAGCAGTACTTC. This codes for CASSQEDGRTRYYEQYF.

This clone was picked up one time. This chain links TRBV19 with TRBJ2-2, with D possibly being TRBD1 (6 bases). The CDR3 covers 16 residues. CDR1 is LNHDA and CDR2 is SQIVND in the germline V gene (reference sequence). The V end was cut by 3 bases, the J end by 4 bases, with 15 bases between. The CDR3 sequence: CASSIGTDRRTGELFF. The CDR3 coding sequence is TGTGCCAGTAGTATCGGAACCGACAGGCGCACCGGGGAGCTGTTTTTT.

The chain links TRBV5-4 to TRBJ2-7; TRBD1 is a possible D gene (5 bases). With 1 base removed from V and 7 bases from J, the gap between germline ends came to 15 bases. Germline CDR1 reads SGHNT; CDR2 reads YYREEE (reference sequence). CDR3 length: 14 amino acids. The DNA for the CDR3 is TGTGCCAGCAGCTTGCCTCAAGGGGAAGGTGAGCAGTACTTC. Its protein product is CASSLPQGEGEQYF.

The V call is TRBV30, the J call TRBJ1-1; 8 bases agree with TRBD1. The CDR3 contains 14 residues. Losses at the gene ends were 5 bases for V and 0 bases for J; bases not matched to a gene: 5. Germline assignment: CDR1 GTSNPN and CDR2 SVGIG (reference sequence). The CDR3 bases are TGTGCCTGGGACAGGGGATTAATGAACACTGAAGCTTTCTTT. It is translated as CAWDRGLMNTEAFF.

This chain uses TRBV18 with TRBJ2-7, with 7 bases fitting TRBD1. The length of the CDR3 is 15 residues. Germline lookup yields CDR1 KGHSH and CDR2 LQKENI. V shed 1 base and J 5 bases; nucleotides not matched to a gene: 8. Written as DNA, the CDR3 is TGTGCCAGCTCACCACGTAGGACAGGTAGGGACGAGCAGTACTTC. Protein product: CASSPRRTGRDEQYF.

This chain joins TRBV7-3 and TRBJ2-3; 12 bases agree with TRBD2. The CDR3 consists of 17 residues. V dropped 5 bases and J dropped 3; count of bases not matched to a gene: 9. Germline loops: CDR1 SGHTA, CDR2 FQGTGA. CDR3 coding DNA: TGTGCCAGCAGCGCGGGACTAGCGGGTTTAAGTACAGATACGCAGTATTTT. Protein sequence: CASSAGLAGLSTDTQYF.

This clone was counted only a few times. V usage is TRBV7-6 and J usage is TRBJ1-1, with a possible D match to TRBD1 (5 bases). The CDR3 has 13 residues. Germline V gene sequence: CDR1 SGHVS, CDR2 FNYEAQ. V was cut by 3 bases and J by 4 bases, with 9 bases left in between. The CDR3 spells CASSFQGSTEAFF. CDR3 sequence (DNA): TGTGCCAGCAGCTTCCAGGGATCCACTGAAGCTTTCTTT.

This chain links TRBV2 with TRBJ2-1; 8 bases line up with TRBD2. V shed 4 bases and J 8 bases; nucleotides not matched to a gene: 10. Germline CDR1 SNHLY, CDR2 FYNNEI. The CDR3 runs 15 residues. The CDR3 coding sequence is TGTGCCAGCAGTGTTCTAAGCGGGAGCTCCGATGAGCAGTTCTTC. It is translated as CASSVLSGSSDEQFF.

The chain employs TRBV7-3 and TRBJ1-1; TRBD1 is a possible D gene (5 bases). V gave up 5 bases and J gave up 1 base, with 8 bases separating them. The CDR3 spans 13 residues. CDR1 and CDR2 from the germline V gene are SGHTA and FQGTGA. Written as DNA, the CDR3 is TGTGCCAGCAGCGTAGACAGGAACACTGAAGCTTTCTTT. Translating gives CASSVDRNTEAFF.

This rearrangement joins TRBV5-1 to TRBJ2-7; possible D gene TRBD1, 6 bases. The CDR3 covers 14 residues. Trimming took off 2 bases at V and 3 bases at J, with 12 bases between the two ends. Germline values: CDR1 SGHRS, CDR2 YFSETQ. The CDR3 is CASSFGDTNYEQYF. The CDR3 nucleotides read TGCGCCAGCAGCTTTGGGGACACAAACTACGAGCAGTACTTC.